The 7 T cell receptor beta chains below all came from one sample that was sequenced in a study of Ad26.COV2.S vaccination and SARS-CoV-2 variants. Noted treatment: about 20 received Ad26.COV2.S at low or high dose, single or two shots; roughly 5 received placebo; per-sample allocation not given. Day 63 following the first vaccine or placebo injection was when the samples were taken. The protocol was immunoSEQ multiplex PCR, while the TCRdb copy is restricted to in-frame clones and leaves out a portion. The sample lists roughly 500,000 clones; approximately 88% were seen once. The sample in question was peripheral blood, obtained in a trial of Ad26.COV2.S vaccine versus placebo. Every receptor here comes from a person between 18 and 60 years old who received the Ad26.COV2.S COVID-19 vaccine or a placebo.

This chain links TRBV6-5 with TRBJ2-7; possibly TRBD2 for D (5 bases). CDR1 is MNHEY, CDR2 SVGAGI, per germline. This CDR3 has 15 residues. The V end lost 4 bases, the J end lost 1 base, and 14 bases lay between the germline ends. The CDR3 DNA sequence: TGTGCCAGCAGTTCAGCGGCGAGGGTGTCCTACGAGCAGTACTTC. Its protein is CASSSAARVSYEQYF.

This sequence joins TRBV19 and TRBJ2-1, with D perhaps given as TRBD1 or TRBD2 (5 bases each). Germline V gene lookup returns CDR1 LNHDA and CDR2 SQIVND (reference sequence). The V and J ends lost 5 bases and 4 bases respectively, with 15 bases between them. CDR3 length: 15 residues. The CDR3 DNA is TGTGCCAGTAGTCCCCGGGACCAACCATACAATGAGCAGTTCTTC. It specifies CASSPRDQPYNEQFF.

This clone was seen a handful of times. CDR3 sequence reads: CASSIFDQPQHF. The DNA for the CDR3 is TGTGCCAGTAGTATTTTTGATCAGCCCCAGCATTTT. This chain connects TRBV19 to TRBJ1-5, with unresolved D. Per germline, CDR1 LNHDA and CDR2 SQIVND (reference sequence). The germline V and J ends were trimmed by 3 bases and 5 bases, with 5 bases remaining between them. This CDR3 spans 12 amino acids.

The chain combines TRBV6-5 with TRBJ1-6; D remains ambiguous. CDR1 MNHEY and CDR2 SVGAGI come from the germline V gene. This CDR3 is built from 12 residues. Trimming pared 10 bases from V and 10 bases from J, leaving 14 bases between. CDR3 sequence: CAIPGVGSPLHF. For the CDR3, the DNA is TGTGCCATCCCGGGCGTTGGATCACCCCTCCACTTT.

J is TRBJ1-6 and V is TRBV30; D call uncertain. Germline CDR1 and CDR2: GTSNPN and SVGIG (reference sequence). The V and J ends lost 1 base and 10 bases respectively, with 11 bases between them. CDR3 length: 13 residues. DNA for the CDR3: TGTGCCTGGAGTGATGGGTTGAGCTCACCCCTCCACTTT. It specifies CAWSDGLSSPLHF.

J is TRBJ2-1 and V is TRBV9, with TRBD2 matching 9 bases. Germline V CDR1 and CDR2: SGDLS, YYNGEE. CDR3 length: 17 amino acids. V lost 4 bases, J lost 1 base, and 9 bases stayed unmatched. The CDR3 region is CASSPRLAGGSYNEQFF. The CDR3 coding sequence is TGTGCCAGCAGCCCCCGACTGGCGGGAGGGTCCTACAATGAGCAGTTCTTC.

CDR3 nucleotides: TGTGCCAGCAGCCCGGGACAGGTCTATGGCTACACCTTC. Its protein is CASSPGQVYGYTF. The rearrangement joins TRBV5-6 to TRBJ1-2; 8 bases line up with TRBD1. CDR1 and CDR2 (germline): SGHDT, YYEEEE. There are 13 residues in the CDR3. V was pared by 4 bases and J by 4 bases, with 3 bases of the junction left unmatched.